Sequencing of this T cell receptor beta chain was carried out in a study of blood T cell repertoires in COVID-19 (TCRdb year 2020). About the full investigation: Collaborator samples came from the United States, Italy and Spain and covered acute and convalescent phases of COVID-19. The prospective study material was composed of cDNA or gDNA derived from T cells, B-cell-depleted T cells, or PBMCs. Deeply sampled blood TCRbeta repertoires from subjects exposed to, actively infected with, or recovered from COVID-19 were included in the dataset. The repertoires were released in a freely available public database intended as a resource for research on the immune response to SARS-CoV-2. Samples came from the ongoing ImmuneRACE study (first 160 participants) plus 1,254 subjects from 6 global collaborators. The sample metadata nearly always contained a de-identified subject ID, COVID-19 status, age in years and sex. Where HLA class I and class II types were available, the types were taken from metadata supplied by the sample provider, not from assay-based typing.

Whole blood was collected in K2EDTA tubes by collaborating institutions according to the institutions' own protocols. For TCRbeta analysis, collaborator samples were shipped as frozen whole blood, as isolated PBMCs, or as DNA extracted from either sample type. TCRbeta CDR3 regions were amplified from genomic DNA by means of the immunoSEQ Assay, a bias-controlled multiplex PCR. Regarding the original processing steps: The number of nucleated cells in each sample was estimated by amplification of reference gene primers within the assay. To quantify the absolute abundance of each unique TCRbeta CDR3 rearrangement, sequence reads were collapsed and filtered. Productive Simpson clonality was computed per sample as the square root of Simpson's diversity index over productive rearrangements. TCRdb re-hosts the immuneACCESS table, in-frame sequences only. Its copies lack some clones; in the studies checked, an unresolved V gene accounts for under half of them, and the cause for the rest is not known. The V and J calls and the clone size are those of that table, but D and trimming were determined from the DNA. The sample yields some 96,000 clones; about 83% were counted once. The ten largest clonotypes hold around 13% of the sample.

The study at large found these results: The quantity of clinical and demographic metadata differed by source and by participant and was supplied without curation.

The CDR3 starts with the cysteine, ends with the phenylalanine, and has 15 residues. Solely the CDR3 DNA is kept, with 45 bases framed from the first base. The germline V gene supplies CDR1 MGHRA and CDR2 YSYEKL. V is trimmed back by 2 bases and J by 5 bases, and the junction contains 9 bases that no gene match accounts for. As concerns this clone: The specificity of this receptor is unknown. No much larger clone is present one base from it, and per-base qualities are unavailable.

Sequencing was performed on peripheral blood. The V gene is TRBV4-1 and the J gene is TRBJ2-7; TRBD1 agrees with 7 junctional bases. The source is a human donor in a cohort sampled during active COVID-19. The CDR3 corresponds to CASSQSQQGLDEQYF. The sequenced DNA: TGCGCCAGCAGCCAATCCCAACAGGGGCTTGACGAGCAGTACTTC.